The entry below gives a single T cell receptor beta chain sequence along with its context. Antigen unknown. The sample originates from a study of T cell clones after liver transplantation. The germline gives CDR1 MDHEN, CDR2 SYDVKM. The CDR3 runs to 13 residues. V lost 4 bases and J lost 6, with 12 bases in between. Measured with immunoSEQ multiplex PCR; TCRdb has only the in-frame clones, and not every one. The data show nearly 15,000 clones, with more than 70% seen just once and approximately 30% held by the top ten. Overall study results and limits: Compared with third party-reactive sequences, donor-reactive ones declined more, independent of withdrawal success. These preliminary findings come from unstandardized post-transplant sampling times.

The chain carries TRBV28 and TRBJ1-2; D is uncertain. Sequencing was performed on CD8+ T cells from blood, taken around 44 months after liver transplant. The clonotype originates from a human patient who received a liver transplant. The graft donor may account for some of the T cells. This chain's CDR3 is CASSSTPGDGYTF. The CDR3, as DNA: TGTGCCAGCAGTTCGACACCTGGGGATGGCTACACCTTC.